This T cell receptor (beta chain) was found in a study of cytomegalovirus exposure and HLA in healthy donors. The PCR had 60 Vbeta and 13 Jbeta primers. Measured with immunoSEQ multiplex PCR; TCRdb has only the in-frame clones, and not every one. This table has 150,000 to 200,000 clones, just under 80% appearing once. Each donor's status was that of a healthy bone marrow donor. Notes on the study in general: Apparent HLA restriction characterized most CMV-associated TCR beta chains in a later analysis. In a later analysis, TCR beta V- and J-gene trimming was associated with a missense DCLRE1C variant.

V shed 4 bases and J 1 base; nucleotides not matched to a gene: 4. CDR1 and CDR2 from the germline V gene are LNHDA and SQIVND (reference sequence). The CDR3 extends over 15 amino acids. This clone was picked up a small number of times. Its matching antigen is unknown. Sample: PBMCs. The chain recombines TRBV19 with TRBJ1-1; 9 nucleotides line up with TRBD1. The receptor's source is a female donor in good health and CMV-seronegative. The CDR3 spells CASSRQGVGNTEAFF. The CDR3 nucleotides are TGTGCCAGTAGTAGACAGGGGGTTGGGAACACTGAAGCTTTCTTT.